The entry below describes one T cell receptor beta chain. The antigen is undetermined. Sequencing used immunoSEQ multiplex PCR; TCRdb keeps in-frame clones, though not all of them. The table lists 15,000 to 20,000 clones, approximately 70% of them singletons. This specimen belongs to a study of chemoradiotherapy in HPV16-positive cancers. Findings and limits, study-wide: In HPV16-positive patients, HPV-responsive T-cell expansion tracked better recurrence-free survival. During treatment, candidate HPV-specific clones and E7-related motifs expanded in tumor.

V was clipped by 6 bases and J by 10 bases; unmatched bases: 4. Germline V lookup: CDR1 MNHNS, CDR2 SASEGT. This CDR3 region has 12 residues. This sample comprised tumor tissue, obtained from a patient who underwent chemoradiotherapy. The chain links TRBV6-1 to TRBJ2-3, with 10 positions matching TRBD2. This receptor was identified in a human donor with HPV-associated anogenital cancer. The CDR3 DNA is TGTGCCAGCAGCAACGGACTAGCGGCGCAGTATTTT. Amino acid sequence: CASSNGLAAQYF.